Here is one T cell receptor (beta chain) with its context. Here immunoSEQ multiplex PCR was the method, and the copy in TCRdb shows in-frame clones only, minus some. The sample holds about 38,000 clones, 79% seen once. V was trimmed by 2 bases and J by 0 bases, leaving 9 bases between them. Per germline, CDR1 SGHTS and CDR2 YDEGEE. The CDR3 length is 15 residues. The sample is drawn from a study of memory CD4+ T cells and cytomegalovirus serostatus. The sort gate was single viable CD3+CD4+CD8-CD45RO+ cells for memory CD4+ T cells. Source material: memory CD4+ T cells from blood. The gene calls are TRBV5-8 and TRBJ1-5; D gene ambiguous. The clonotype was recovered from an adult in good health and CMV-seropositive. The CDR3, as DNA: TGTGCCAGCAGCTTCAGTCGGGTTAGCAATCAGCCCCAGCATTTT. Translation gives CASSFSRVSNQPQHF.